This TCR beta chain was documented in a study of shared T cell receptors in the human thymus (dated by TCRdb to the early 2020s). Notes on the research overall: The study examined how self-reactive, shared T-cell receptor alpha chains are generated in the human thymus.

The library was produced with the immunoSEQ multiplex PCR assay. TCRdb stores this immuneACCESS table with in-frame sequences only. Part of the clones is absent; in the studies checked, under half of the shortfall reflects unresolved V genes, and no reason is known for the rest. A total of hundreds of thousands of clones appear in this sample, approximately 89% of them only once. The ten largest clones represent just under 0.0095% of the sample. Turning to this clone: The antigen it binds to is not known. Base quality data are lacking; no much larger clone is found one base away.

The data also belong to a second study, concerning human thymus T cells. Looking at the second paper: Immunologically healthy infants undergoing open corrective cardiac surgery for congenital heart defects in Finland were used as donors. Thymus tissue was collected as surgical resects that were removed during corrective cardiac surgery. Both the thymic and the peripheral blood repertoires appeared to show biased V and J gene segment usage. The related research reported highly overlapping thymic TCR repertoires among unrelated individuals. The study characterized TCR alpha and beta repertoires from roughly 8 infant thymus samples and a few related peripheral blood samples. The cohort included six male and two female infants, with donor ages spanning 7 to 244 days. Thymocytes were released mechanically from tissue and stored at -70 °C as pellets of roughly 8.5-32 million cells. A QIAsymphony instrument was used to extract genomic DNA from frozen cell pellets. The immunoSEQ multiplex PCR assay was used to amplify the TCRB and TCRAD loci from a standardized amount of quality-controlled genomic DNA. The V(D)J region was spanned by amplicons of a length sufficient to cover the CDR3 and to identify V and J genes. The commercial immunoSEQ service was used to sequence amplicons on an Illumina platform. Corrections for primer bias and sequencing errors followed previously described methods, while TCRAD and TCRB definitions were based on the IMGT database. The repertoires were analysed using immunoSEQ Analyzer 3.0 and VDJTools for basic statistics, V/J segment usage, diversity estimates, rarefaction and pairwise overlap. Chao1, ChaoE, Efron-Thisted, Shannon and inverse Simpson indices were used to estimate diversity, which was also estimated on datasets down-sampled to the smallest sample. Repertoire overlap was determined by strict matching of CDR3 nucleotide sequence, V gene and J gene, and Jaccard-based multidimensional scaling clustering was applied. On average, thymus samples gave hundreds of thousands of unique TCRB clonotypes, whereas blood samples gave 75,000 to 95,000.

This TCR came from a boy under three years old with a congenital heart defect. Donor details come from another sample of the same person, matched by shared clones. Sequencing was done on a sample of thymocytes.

In nucleotides, the sequence is TGCGCCAGCAGCCGCGGGGGGGCCGGGGCTGTCGCTGGGGCCAACGTCCTGACTTTC. Its protein product is CASSRGGAGAVAGANVLTF. The sequence links TRBV4-1 to TRBJ2-6; TRBD2 aligns with 9 central bases. Compared with germline, V lacks 4 bases and J lacks 2 bases; bases without a gene match: 12. The germline V gene encodes CDR1 MGHRA and CDR2 YSYEKL. The CDR3 has 19 amino acids, counting the end cysteine and phenylalanine. Only the CDR3 region is kept as DNA, spanning 57 bases read in frame from base 1.